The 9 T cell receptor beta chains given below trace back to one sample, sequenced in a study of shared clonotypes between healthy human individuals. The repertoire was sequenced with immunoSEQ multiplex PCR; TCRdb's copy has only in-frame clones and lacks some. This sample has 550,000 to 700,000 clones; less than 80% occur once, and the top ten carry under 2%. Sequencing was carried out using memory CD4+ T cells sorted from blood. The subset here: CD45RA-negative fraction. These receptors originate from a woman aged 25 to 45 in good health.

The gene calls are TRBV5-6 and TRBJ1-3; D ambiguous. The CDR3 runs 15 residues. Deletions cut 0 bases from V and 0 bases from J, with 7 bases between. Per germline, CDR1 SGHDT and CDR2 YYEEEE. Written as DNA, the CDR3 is TGTGCCAGCAGCTTGGCCGTCGGCTCTGGAAACACCATATATTTT. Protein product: CASSLAVGSGNTIYF. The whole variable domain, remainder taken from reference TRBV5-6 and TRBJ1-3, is DAGVTQSPTHLIKTRGQQVTLRCSPKSGHDTVSWYQQALGQGPQFIFQYYEEEERQRGNFPDRFSGHQFPNYSSELNVNALLLGDSALYLCASSLAVGSGNTIYFGEGSWLTVV.

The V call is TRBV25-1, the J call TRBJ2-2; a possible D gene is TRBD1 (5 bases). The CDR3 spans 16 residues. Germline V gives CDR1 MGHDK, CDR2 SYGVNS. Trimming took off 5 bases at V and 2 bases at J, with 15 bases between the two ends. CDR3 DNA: TGTGCCAGCAGTAATTCGAGGACACCCAACACCGGGGAGCTGTTTTTT. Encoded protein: CASSNSRTPNTGELFF.

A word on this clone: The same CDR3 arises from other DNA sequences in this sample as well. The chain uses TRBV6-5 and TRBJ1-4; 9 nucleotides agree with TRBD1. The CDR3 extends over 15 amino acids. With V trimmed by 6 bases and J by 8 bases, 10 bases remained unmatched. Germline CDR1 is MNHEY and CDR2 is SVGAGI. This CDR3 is CASSSGDRVWEKLFF. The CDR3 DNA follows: TGTGCCAGCAGCTCCGGGGACAGGGTGTGGGAAAAACTGTTTTTT.

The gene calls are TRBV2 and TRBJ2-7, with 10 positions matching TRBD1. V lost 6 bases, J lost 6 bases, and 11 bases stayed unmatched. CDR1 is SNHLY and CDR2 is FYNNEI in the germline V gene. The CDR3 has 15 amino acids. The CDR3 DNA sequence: TGTGCCAGCAGCGAGGACAGGGGGAGGGTCGGCGAGCAGTACTTC. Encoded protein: CASSEDRGRVGEQYF. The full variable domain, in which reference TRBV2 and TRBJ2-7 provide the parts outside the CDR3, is EPEVTQTPSHQVTQMGQEVILRCVPISNHLYFYWYRQILGQKVEFLVSFYNNEISEKSEIFDDQFSVERPDGSNFTLKIRSTKLEDSAMYFCASSEDRGRVGEQYFGPGTRLTVT.

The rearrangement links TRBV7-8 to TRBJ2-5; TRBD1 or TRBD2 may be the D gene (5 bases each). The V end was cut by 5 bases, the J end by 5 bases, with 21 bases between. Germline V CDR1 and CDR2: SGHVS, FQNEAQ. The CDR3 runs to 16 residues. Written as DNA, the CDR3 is TGTGCCAGCAGCCGATTTTACCGGGACCTAAGGGAGACCCAGTACTTC. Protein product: CASSRFYRDLRETQYF.

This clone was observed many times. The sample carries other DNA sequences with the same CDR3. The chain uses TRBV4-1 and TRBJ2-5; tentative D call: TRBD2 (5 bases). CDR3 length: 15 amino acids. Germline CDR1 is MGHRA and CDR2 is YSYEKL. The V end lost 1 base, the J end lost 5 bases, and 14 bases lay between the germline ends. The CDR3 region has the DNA TGCGCCAGCAGCCAAGGGCCCGGAGGCGTGGAGACCCAGTACTTC. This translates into CASSQGPGGVETQYF.

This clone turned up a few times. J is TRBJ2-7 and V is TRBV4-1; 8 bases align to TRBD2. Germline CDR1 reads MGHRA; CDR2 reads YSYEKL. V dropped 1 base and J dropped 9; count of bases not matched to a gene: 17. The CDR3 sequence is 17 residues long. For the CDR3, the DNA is TGCGCCAGCAGCCAAGGATCCACCGGGACTAGTCAACTGGGGCAGTACTTC. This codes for CASSQGSTGTSQLGQYF.

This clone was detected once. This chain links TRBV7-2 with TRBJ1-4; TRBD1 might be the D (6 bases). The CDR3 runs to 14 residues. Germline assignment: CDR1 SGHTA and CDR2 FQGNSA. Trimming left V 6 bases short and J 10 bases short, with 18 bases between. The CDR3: CASSLNVDSGKLFF. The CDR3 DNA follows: TGTGCCAGCAGTCTTAACGTGGACAGCGGAAAACTGTTTTTT.

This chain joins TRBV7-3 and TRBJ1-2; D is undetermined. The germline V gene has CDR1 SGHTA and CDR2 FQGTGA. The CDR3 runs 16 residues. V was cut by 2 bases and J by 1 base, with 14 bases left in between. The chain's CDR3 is CASSLGGAGDNYGYTF. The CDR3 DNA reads TGTGCCAGCAGCTTAGGAGGCGCAGGCGATAACTATGGCTACACCTTC.